The 13 T cell receptor beta chains below were found in one sample sequenced in a study of cytomegalovirus exposure and HLA in healthy donors. The method was immunoSEQ multiplex PCR; TCRdb's version includes in-frame clones alone and lacks a portion of them. The sample has some 120,000 clones, roughly 89% seen once. Source material: PBMCs. These receptors were taken from a woman between 18 and 29 years old in good health and CMV-seronegative.

This clone appeared once. The V gene is TRBV29-1, the J gene TRBJ2-1; 8 bases match TRBD2. CDR3 length: 14 amino acids. The V segment lost 8 bases and the J segment 7 bases; nucleotides outside the gene matches: 13. CDR1 and CDR2 from the germline V gene are SQVTM and ANQGSEA. CDR3 amino acids: CSSNSGERTNEQFF. The CDR3 DNA reads TGCAGCTCCAATAGCGGGGAGCGTACTAATGAGCAGTTCTTC.

The J gene is TRBJ2-4, the V gene TRBV9; no definite D call. With 0 bases removed from V and 0 bases from J, the gap between germline ends came to 7 bases. The CDR3 runs 15 residues. The germline CDR1 and CDR2 sequences are SGDLS and YYNGEE. This CDR3 is CASSVDGVAKNIQYF. The CDR3 DNA reads TGTGCCAGCAGCGTAGATGGAGTAGCCAAAAACATTCAGTACTTC. Full variable domain (outside the CDR3, taken from reference TRBV9 and TRBJ2-4): DSGVTQTPKHLITATGQRVTLRCSPRSGDLSVYWYQQSLDQGLQFLIQYYNGEERAKGNILERFSAQQFPDLHSELNLSSLELGDSALYFCASSVDGVAKNIQYFGAGTRLSVL.

CDR3 sequence: CASPDRGTEAFF. CDR3 DNA: TGTGCCAGCCCGGACAGGGGGACTGAAGCTTTCTTT. This chain links TRBV6-1 with TRBJ1-1; 10 nucleotides agree with TRBD1. Looked up from germline, CDR1 is MNHNS and CDR2 is SASEGT. Trimming at V came to 8 bases and at J to 5 bases, leaving 2 bases not matched to a gene. This CDR3 comprises 12 residues.

The chain employs TRBV4-1 and TRBJ2-7, with 8 bases aligning to TRBD2. Losses at the gene ends were 10 bases for V and 5 bases for J; bases not matched to a gene: 7. Germline CDR1 MGHRA, CDR2 YSYEKL. This CDR3 contains 12 residues. CDR3 region: CATGGVGNEQYF. The CDR3 DNA reads as TGCGCCACGGGGGGGGTTGGCAACGAGCAGTACTTC.

This clone was observed a handful of times. The gene calls are TRBV2 and TRBJ1-2; TRBD1 might be the D (6 bases). Germline CDR1 reads SNHLY; CDR2 reads FYNNEI. This CDR3 comprises 12 residues. Deletions cut 7 bases from V and 7 bases from J, with 13 bases between. The CDR3 is CASNRELGGYTF. The CDR3 DNA reads as TGTGCCAGCAACAGGGAGTTAGGTGGCTACACCTTC. Complete variable domain (other parts from reference TRBV2 and TRBJ1-2): EPEVTQTPSHQVTQMGQEVILRCVPISNHLYFYWYRQILGQKVEFLVSFYNNEISEKSEIFDDQFSVERPDGSNFTLKIRSTKLEDSAMYFCASNRELGGYTFGSGTRLTVV.

CDR3 DNA sequence: TGTGCCACTCTAACGGGGGAGAATGAGCAGTTCTTC. As protein: CATLTGENEQFF. The chain uses TRBV11-3 and TRBJ2-1; TRBD2 might be the D (6 bases). The CDR3 has 12 amino acids. V lost 10 bases and J lost 7, with 14 bases in between. The V gene's germline CDR1 is SGHNT and CDR2 YENEEA.

The chain's CDR3 is CASSARAGITDTQYF. CDR3 nucleotide sequence: TGCGCCAGCAGTGCCCGAGCGGGGATCACAGATACGCAGTATTTT. This rearrangement joins TRBV10-1 to TRBJ2-3, with 7 nucleotides matching TRBD2. The CDR3 runs 15 residues. The ends lost 4 bases at V and 2 bases at J; junction bases unmatched: 6. Germline loops: CDR1 WNHNN, CDR2 SYGVQD (reference sequence).

This chain uses TRBV18 with TRBJ1-1, with 9 bases lining up with TRBD1. The germline gives CDR1 KGHSH, CDR2 LQKENI. This CDR3 has 13 residues. The trim removed 2 bases at V and 11 bases at J, leaving 6 bases unmatched. DNA of the CDR3: TGTGCCAGCTCACCAGACAGGGGGGTAAATGCTTTCTTT. Translated, it gives CASSPDRGVNAFF.

The gene calls are TRBV5-1 and TRBJ2-2, with a possible D match to TRBD2 (6 bases). Trimming shortened V by 5 bases and J by 5 bases, and 13 bases separated the two germline ends. The germline CDR1 and CDR2 sequences are SGHRS and YFSETQ. The CDR3 runs to 14 residues. The CDR3 protein is CASSRLVGTGELFF. The CDR3 coding sequence is TGCGCCAGCAGTCGACTAGTAGGTACCGGGGAGCTGTTTTTT. The full variable domain, its missing parts supplied by reference TRBV5-1 and TRBJ2-2, is KAGVTQTPRYLIKTRGQQVTLSCSPISGHRSVSWYQQTPGQGLQFLFEYFSETQRNKGNFPGRFSGRQFSNSRSEMNVSTLELGDSALYLCASSRLVGTGELFFGEGSRLTVL.

The V and J genes are TRBV9 and TRBJ2-1, with 9 nucleotides matching TRBD2. V was clipped by 3 bases and J by 2 bases; unmatched bases: 12. CDR1 SGDLS and CDR2 YYNGEE come from the germline V gene. The CDR3 spans 18 residues. CDR3 bases: TGTGCCAGCAGCGACCCCCTAGTCCGCGGGAGGGCCTACAATGAGCAGTTCTTC. Amino acid sequence: CASSDPLVRGRAYNEQFF.

The chain joins TRBV6-4 to TRBJ2-3; D possibly corresponds to TRBD2 (5 bases). In germline, CDR1 is MRHNA, CDR2 SNTAGT. The CDR3 loop spans 16 amino acids. The V gene lost 8 bases and the J gene lost 0 bases, with 18 bases spanning the gap. DNA of the CDR3: TGTGCCAGCCCGATGTCAGCGGTCCATAGCACAGATACGCAGTATTTT. The encoded protein is CASPMSAVHSTDTQYF.

This chain connects TRBV29-1 to TRBJ2-1, with TRBD1 identical over 7 bases. The CDR3 has 12 residues. The germline V gene has CDR1 SQVTM and CDR2 ANQGSEA. With 6 bases clipped from V and 13 bases from J, the junction kept 12 bases outside the gene matches. The CDR3 coding sequence is TGCAGCGTAACCCTACCGGGACAGCAACAGTTCTTC. Translating gives CSVTLPGQQQFF.

V is TRBV5-4 and J is TRBJ2-2, with 9 nucleotides matching TRBD2. This CDR3 comprises 16 residues. The V and J ends lost 0 bases and 4 bases, in that order; junction bases with no gene match: 4. Germline V gene data show CDR1 as SGHNT and CDR2 as YYREEE (reference sequence). The CDR3 region is CASSLARAGGTGELFF. The CDR3 DNA sequence: TGTGCCAGCAGCTTGGCTCGAGCGGGAGGCACCGGGGAGCTGTTTTTT.